These 30 T cell receptor beta chains were sequenced from one sample in a study of T cells after yellow fever vaccination. One entry per CDR3 protein, called by TCRdb with MiXCR from the 5' RACE reads. The sample includes some 670,000 distinct CDR3 sequences, around 12% of them seen just once. This sample comprised PBMCs, obtained on the day of the yellow fever booster vaccination. The receptors were sampled from a man aged 25-45 years who received the YFV17D yellow fever vaccine.

There are a few counts of this clonotype. This rearrangement joins TRBV6-1 to TRBJ2-7; D tentatively fits TRBD1 or TRBD2 (5 bases each). CDR1 and CDR2 (germline): MNHNS, SASEGT. The length of the CDR3 is 13 residues. Trimming pared 8 bases from V and 5 bases from J, leaving 16 bases between. The DNA for the CDR3 is TGTGCCAGCTGGCCGGGACCCGCCGACGAGCAGTACTTC. It is translated as CASWPGPADEQYF.

A few counts support this clonotype. In nucleotides, the CDR3 is TGTGCCACCAGTGACCCGTGGCTTCACCAAGAGACCCAGTACTTC. Its translation is CATSDPWLHQETQYF. This chain connects TRBV24-1 to TRBJ2-5; unclear D gene. Trimming took 4 bases from V and 0 from J, leaving 11 bases between them. This CDR3 region has 15 residues. Germline V gene sequence: CDR1 KGHDR, CDR2 SFDVKD.

This clonotype was counted only a few times. V usage is TRBV9 and J usage is TRBJ2-3, with unresolved D. Trimming removed 3 bases from V and 0 bases from J, with 8 bases in between. The CDR3 contains 14 residues. Looked up from germline, CDR1 is SGDLS and CDR2 is YYNGEE. Written as DNA, the CDR3 is TGTGCCAGCAGCGATACTTCTAGCACAGATACGCAGTATTTT. It translates to CASSDTSSTDTQYF.

At least ten counts were recorded for this clonotype. The chain carries TRBV11-3 and TRBJ2-1, with 13 bases aligning to TRBD2. Germline CDR1 is SGHNT and CDR2 is YENEEA. The CDR3 has 16 amino acids. V lost 5 bases and J lost 7; bases outside the gene matches: 8. The CDR3 here is CASSRGGTSGKNEQFF. DNA for the CDR3: TGTGCCAGCAGCCGTGGGGGGACTAGCGGGAAGAATGAGCAGTTCTTC.

This clonotype came up a few times. The chain links TRBV6-1 to TRBJ2-2; possible D gene TRBD1, 6 bases. The V gene's germline CDR1 is MNHNS and CDR2 SASEGT. The CDR3 runs 15 residues. Trimming removed 5 bases from V and 5 bases from J, with 15 bases in between. The CDR3 protein is CASSTGWGNTGELFF. The CDR3 DNA sequence: TGTGCCAGCAGTACAGGGTGGGGGAATACCGGGGAGCTGTTTTTT.

V is TRBV20-1 and J is TRBJ1-5; D call uncertain. The CDR3 runs 13 residues. Germline V lookup: CDR1 DFQATT, CDR2 SNEGSKA (reference sequence). Deletions cut 6 bases from V and 3 bases from J, with 12 bases between. CDR3 sequence: CSADRQNNQPQHF. CDR3 sequence (DNA): TGCAGTGCCGACCGGCAGAACAATCAGCCCCAGCATTTT.

This clonotype occurred a few times. The chain employs TRBV12-3 or TRBV12-4 and TRBJ2-3; 7 bases fit TRBD2. This CDR3 is built from 16 residues. The J segment lost 0 bases and the V segment lost 2 bases, leaving 5 bases of the junction unmatched. The DNA of the CDR3 is TGTGCCAGCAGTTTACGAAGCGGGGCCAGCACAGATACGCAGTATTTT. Translated, it gives CASSLRSGASTDTQYF.

The chain combines TRBV10-3 with TRBJ2-7; D may match TRBD1 or TRBD2 (5 bases each). Germline lookup yields CDR1 ENHRY and CDR2 SYGVKD. This CDR3 region has 16 residues. Trimming shortened V by 10 bases and J by 0 bases, and 22 bases separated the two germline ends. DNA for the CDR3: TGTGCCACCTGGGCAGGAACTAGGACAAACTCCTACGAGCAGTACTTC. Translation: CATWAGTRTNSYEQYF.

This clonotype was counted between two and nine times. For the CDR3, the DNA is TGCAGTGCTAGCGCTCCTAGCGACTCGGTGACCCAGTACTTC. Residues: CSASAPSDSVTQYF. The chain has TRBV20-1 and TRBJ2-5; maybe TRBD2 (6 bases). The CDR3 sequence is 14 residues long. Between the trimmed V and J ends, which lost 3 bases and 7 bases, there was a span of 18 bases. In germline, CDR1 is DFQATT, CDR2 SNEGSKA (reference sequence).

The chain uses TRBV4-2 and TRBJ2-3, with D possibly TRBD2 on 6 matching bases. The CDR3 covers 16 residues. In germline, CDR1 is LGHNA, CDR2 YNFKEQ. Trimming removed 1 base from V and 0 bases from J, with 11 bases in between. For the CDR3, the DNA is TGTGCCAGCAGCCAAGGCGGGATTCTTAGCACAGATACGCAGTATTTT. It encodes CASSQGGILSTDTQYF.

This clonotype was counted ten times or more. This chain uses TRBV4-3 with TRBJ2-1, with D perhaps TRBD2 (6 bases). This CDR3 comprises 13 residues. V was clipped by 9 bases and J by 6 bases, with 15 bases between them. Looked up from germline, CDR1 is LGHNA and CDR2 is YSLEER. In DNA, the CDR3 is TGCGCCAGTGCGGGATCGAGGGTCAATGAGCAGTTCTTC. Translated, it gives CASAGSRVNEQFF.

In DNA, the CDR3 is TGTGCCAGCAGCTCCTCTAGCGGGAGAGAGACCCAGTACTTC. Translating it yields CASSSSSGRETQYF. The chain uses TRBV7-2 and TRBJ2-5, with TRBD2 matching over 10 bases. This CDR3 comprises 14 residues. V shed 4 bases and J 4 bases; nucleotides not matched to a gene: 3. Per germline, CDR1 SGHTA and CDR2 FQGNSA.

In DNA, the CDR3 is TGTGCCAGCAGCTTAGGGACAGGCTCTGGAAACACCATATATTTT. This translates into CASSLGTGSGNTIYF. This chain links TRBV11-2 with TRBJ1-3; TRBD1 agrees at 7 bases. The CDR3 covers 15 residues. V trimming: 1 base; J trimming: 0 bases; junction bases outside the gene matches: 0. Germline V CDR1 and CDR2: SGHAT, FQNNGV.

J is TRBJ2-3 and V is TRBV7-9; D gene ambiguous. The CDR3 sequence is 14 residues long. Looked up from germline, CDR1 is SEHNR and CDR2 is FQNEAQ (reference sequence). The V end was cut by 3 bases, the J end by 5 bases, with 12 bases between. The CDR3 DNA follows: TGTGCCAGCAGCTTTAACAATCCCGGAGATACGCAGTATTTT. Translated, it gives CASSFNNPGDTQYF.

This clonotype has more than one count but fewer than ten. The chain carries TRBV7-9 and TRBJ1-5; D ambiguous. Trimming left V 2 bases short and J 6 bases short, with 8 bases between. This CDR3 comprises 13 residues. Germline loops: CDR1 SEHNR, CDR2 FQNEAQ (reference sequence). Here the CDR3 DNA reads TGTGCCAGCAGCTTATTAGAAAGTCAGCCCCAGCATTTT. Translated, it gives CASSLLESQPQHF. The full variable domain, completed using reference TRBV7-9 and TRBJ1-5, is DTGVSQNPRHKITKRGQNVTFRCDPISEHNRLYWYRQTLGQGPEFLTYFQNEAQLEKSRLLSDRFSAERPKGSFSTLEIQRTEQGDSAMYLCASSLLESQPQHFGDGTRLSIL.

The V call is TRBV9, the J call TRBJ2-2; tentatively, D is TRBD2 (6 bases). Trimming took off 4 bases at V and 4 bases at J, with 17 bases between the two ends. From germline, CDR1 is SGDLS and CDR2 YYNGEE. This CDR3 has 16 residues. This CDR3 is CASSPDGGRGTGELFF. The CDR3, as DNA: TGTGCCAGCAGCCCCGACGGCGGGCGGGGCACCGGGGAGCTGTTTTTT.

This clonotype has just a few counts. This chain uses TRBV18 with TRBJ2-3; D is unclear. The CDR3 length is 18 residues. CDR1 is KGHSH, CDR2 LQKENI, per germline. Trimming shortened V by 1 base and J by 1 base, and 18 bases separated the two germline ends. CDR3 amino acids: CASSPQDASLYGTDTQYF. The CDR3, as DNA: TGTGCCAGCTCACCACAGGATGCGTCCCTTTATGGCACAGATACGCAGTATTTT. The full variable domain, in which reference TRBV18 and TRBJ2-3 provide the parts outside the CDR3, is NAGVMQNPRHLVRRRGQEARLRCSPMKGHSHVYWYRQLPEEGLKFMVYLQKENIIDESGMPKERFSAEFPKEGPSILRIQQVVRGDSAAYFCASSPQDASLYGTDTQYFGPGTRLTVL.

V and J are TRBV4-1 and TRBJ2-1; D gene uncertain. The CDR3 spans 16 residues. Trimming shortened V by 1 base and J by 4 bases, and 14 bases separated the two germline ends. The V gene's germline CDR1 is MGHRA and CDR2 YSYEKL. CDR3 protein: CASSQGDGSAYNEQFF. The CDR3 coding sequence is TGCGCCAGCAGCCAAGGTGACGGGTCTGCTTACAATGAGCAGTTCTTC.

This clonotype was seen only a few times. The V gene is TRBV7-2, the J gene TRBJ2-1, with 7 nucleotides matching TRBD2. CDR3 size: 13 residues. Trimming took 5 bases from V and 10 from J; bases not matched to a gene: 8. Per germline, CDR1 SGHTA and CDR2 FQGNSA. The CDR3 sequence: CASSRGTTEEQFF. The CDR3 DNA follows: TGTGCCAGCAGCAGAGGGACTACCGAGGAGCAGTTCTTC.

The V and J genes are TRBV9 and TRBJ2-7; 12 bases are shared with TRBD2. This CDR3 contains 16 residues. J gave up 1 base and V 0 bases, and 2 bases lay outside the gene matches. From germline, CDR1 is SGDLS and CDR2 YYNGEE. Here the CDR3 reads CASSVGGLAGSYEQYF. Here the CDR3 DNA reads TGTGCCAGCAGCGTAGGCGGACTAGCGGGGTCCTACGAGCAGTACTTC.

V and J are TRBV29-1 and TRBJ2-2; 8 bases fit TRBD1. V shed 4 bases, J shed 6 bases, and the junction held 16 bases outside the gene matches. The CDR3 is 17 residues long. Germline V gene data show CDR1 as SQVTM and CDR2 as ANQGSEA. The CDR3 DNA reads TGCAGCGTTGGAGTGGGGTCCGGGACAGGAATCTCCGGGGAGCTGTTTTTT. This codes for CSVGVGSGTGISGELFF.

This chain uses TRBV2 with TRBJ1-2; D is undetermined. V dropped 5 bases and J dropped 3 bases, with 13 bases sitting between them. CDR1 is SNHLY, CDR2 FYNNEI, per germline. The CDR3 consists of 14 residues. CDR3 coding DNA: TGTGCCAGCAGTTCGGAGGGAGCCTACTATGGCTACACCTTC. Encoded protein: CASSSEGAYYGYTF.

This clonotype has at least ten counts. The rearrangement joins TRBV21-1 to TRBJ2-7; TRBD1 is the table's D call and was not checked against the DNA. TRBV21-1 corresponds to a pseudogene. CDR3 size: 16 residues. CDR3 sequence reads: CALRLGRGYRSYEQYF. The CDR3, as DNA: TGTGCCCTCCGTTTGGGCAGGGGCTACCGCTCCTACGAGCAGTACTTC.

With respect to this clonotype: The germline gene is not matched at one end of the junction; a read error may be the cause. The chain combines TRBV4-2 with TRBJ2-1, with D tentatively TRBD1 (6 bases). CDR3 length: 21 amino acids. The germline gives CDR1 LGHNA, CDR2 YNFKEQ. The CDR3 bases are TGTGCCATCAGCCCTGGGCGTGGACAGAGGGGGTCCCTCCCCTCCTACAATGAGCAGTTCTTC. This gives the protein CAISPGRGQRGSLPSYNEQFF.

The chain joins TRBV29-1 to TRBJ1-1, with 8 nucleotides matching TRBD1. The CDR3 is 16 residues long. With V trimmed by 7 bases and J by 0 bases, 13 bases remained unmatched. Germline V gives CDR1 SQVTM, CDR2 ANQGSEA. The CDR3 here is CSAQGVQGELNTEAFF. DNA for the CDR3: TGCAGCGCCCAGGGGGTACAGGGGGAGCTGAACACTGAAGCTTTCTTT.

As concerns this clonotype: This may come from a read error, since a much larger clone is one base off. The CDR3 bases are TGCGCCAGCAGCCAAGAATTTGACGGCGTGCTGGCTGGGGCCAACGTCCTGACTTTC. It is translated as CASSQEFDGVLAGANVLTF. The chain is built from TRBV4-3 and TRBJ2-6; D ambiguous. Trimming pared 0 bases from V and 2 bases from J, leaving 17 bases between. The CDR3 is 19 residues long. Germline V lookup: CDR1 LGHNA, CDR2 YSLEER.

This clonotype was seen more than once but under ten times. The V and J genes are TRBV20-1 and TRBJ2-3; 8 bases agree with TRBD2. The V gene end was trimmed by 3 bases and the J gene end by 3 bases; junction bases not matched to a gene: 5. Germline values: CDR1 DFQATT, CDR2 SNEGSKA (reference sequence). This CDR3 region has 14 residues. The CDR3 spells CSASIAGTTDTQYF. The CDR3 DNA reads TGCAGTGCTAGCATAGCGGGAACAACAGATACGCAGTATTTT.

This rearrangement joins TRBV3-1 to TRBJ2-2; 7 bases align to TRBD1. The CDR3 is made up of 15 amino acids. V gave up 6 bases and J gave up 5 bases; unmatched junction bases: 9. The germline V gene has CDR1 LGHDT and CDR2 YNNKEL (reference sequence). CDR3 loop: CASRPTGRVTGELFF. CDR3 DNA sequence: TGTGCCAGCAGGCCGACAGGGCGAGTGACCGGGGAGCTGTTTTTT.

The sample holds a few counts of this clonotype. The V and J genes are TRBV25-1 and TRBJ1-2, with a tentative D call TRBD1 (5 bases). Germline V gene sequence: CDR1 MGHDK, CDR2 SYGVNS. This CDR3 comprises 14 residues. Trimming took off 2 bases at V and 2 bases at J, with 9 bases between the two ends. This chain's CDR3 is CASSERNRNYGYTF. The CDR3 coding sequence is TGTGCCAGCAGTGAAAGGAACAGGAACTATGGCTACACCTTC.

This chain connects TRBV6-2 or TRBV6-3 to TRBJ2-1; D gene unclear. CDR3 length: 13 amino acids. In germline, CDR1 is MNHEY, CDR2 SVGEGT. Trimming pared 6 bases from V and 0 bases from J, leaving 6 bases between. The CDR3 DNA reads TGTGCCAGCAGCCACGACTCCTACAATGAGCAGTTCTTC. It is translated as CASSHDSYNEQFF.